The clone carrying this TCR beta chain was found once. This sample was taken from a study of cytomegalovirus exposure and HLA in healthy donors. Trimming pared 4 bases from V and 0 bases from J, leaving 5 bases between. This CDR3 contains 12 residues. CDR1 SQVTM and CDR2 ANQGSEA come from the germline V gene. Libraries were prepared by immunoSEQ multiplex PCR; TCRdb keeps only in-frame clonotypes and omits some of them. The sample contains roughly 220,000 clones, approximately 80% of which appear only once. The receptor comes from a woman aged 30 to 39 in good health and CMV-seropositive. This chain connects TRBV29-1 to TRBJ2-3, with D uncertain. The sequenced sample consisted of PBMCs. For the CDR3, the DNA is TGCAGCGTTGTCACTAGCACAGATACGCAGTATTTT. Protein: CSVVTSTDTQYF.